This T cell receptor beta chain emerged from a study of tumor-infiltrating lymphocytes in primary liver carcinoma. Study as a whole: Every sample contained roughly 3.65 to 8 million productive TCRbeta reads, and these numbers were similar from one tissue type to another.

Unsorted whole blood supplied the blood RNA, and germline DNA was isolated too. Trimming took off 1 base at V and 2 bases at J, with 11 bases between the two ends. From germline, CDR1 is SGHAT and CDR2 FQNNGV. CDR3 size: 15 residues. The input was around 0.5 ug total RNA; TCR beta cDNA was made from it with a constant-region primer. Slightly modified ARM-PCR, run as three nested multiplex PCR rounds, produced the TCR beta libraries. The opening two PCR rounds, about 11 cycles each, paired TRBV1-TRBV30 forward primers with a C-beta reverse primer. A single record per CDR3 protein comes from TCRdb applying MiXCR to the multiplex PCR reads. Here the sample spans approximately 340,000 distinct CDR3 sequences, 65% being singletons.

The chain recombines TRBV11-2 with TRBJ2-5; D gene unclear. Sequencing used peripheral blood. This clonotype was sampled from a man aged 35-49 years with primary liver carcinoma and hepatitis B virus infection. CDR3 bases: TGTGCCAGCAGCTTAGTGAGTCTTGGGCAAGAGACCCAGTACTTC. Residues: CASSLVSLGQETQYF.